These 3 T cell receptor beta chains were all obtained from the same sample, sequenced in a study of PD-1 blockade in classical Hodgkin lymphoma. Relapse was seen in all patients after autologous stem cell transplantation, and brentuximab vedotin exposure was variable. Some clones are missing from TCRdb's copy, which holds only in-frame ones; the method was immunoSEQ multiplex PCR. Of fewer than 45,000 clones listed, about 82% were seen once; the top ten hold approximately 11%. Sequences were derived from peripheral blood mononuclear cells (PBMCs), sampled at baseline. The receptor set was obtained from a human donor with classical Hodgkin lymphoma.

This chain joins TRBV28 and TRBJ2-7; D uncertain. V was clipped by 7 bases and J by 2 bases, with 12 bases between them. The germline gives CDR1 MDHEN, CDR2 SYDVKM. The CDR3 spans 13 residues. CDR3 loop: CASTPALTYEQYF. The CDR3 nucleotides are TGTGCCAGCACCCCGGCACTAACCTACGAGCAGTACTTC.

This clone was seen only once. The chain uses TRBV4-3 and TRBJ2-3; 14 bases fit TRBD2. This CDR3 is built from 19 residues. J was trimmed by 2 bases and V by 0 bases; bases with no gene match: 7. Germline values: CDR1 LGHNA, CDR2 YSLEER. For the CDR3, the DNA is TGCGCCAGCAGCCAAGACCCGACTAGCGGGAGGGCCCTCACAGATACGCAGTATTTT. Protein: CASSQDPTSGRALTDTQYF.

V and J are TRBV4-1 and TRBJ1-1; D gene uncertain. The CDR3 runs 16 residues. Trimming removed 10 bases from V and 3 bases from J, with 24 bases in between. In germline, CDR1 is MGHRA, CDR2 YSYEKL. The CDR3 DNA sequence: TGCGCCACCAAAACTGGACGGAGGGCGAGGGACACTGAAGCTTTCTTT. Translating it yields CATKTGRRARDTEAFF.